A single sample gave rise to the 2 T cell receptor beta chains below, sequenced in a study of blood T cell repertoires in COVID-19. Measured with immunoSEQ multiplex PCR; TCRdb has only the in-frame clones, and not every one. The sample has under 250,000 clones; about 80% are singletons. Sequenced: peripheral blood. The source is a woman between 35 and 50 years old with active or convalescent COVID-19.

V is TRBV9 and J is TRBJ1-5; D possibly corresponds to TRBD1 (5 bases). CDR1 is SGDLS and CDR2 is YYNGEE in the germline V gene. V was trimmed by 3 bases and J by 2 bases, leaving 6 bases between them. The CDR3 has 13 amino acids. Written as DNA, the CDR3 is TGTGCCAGCAGCGCGACAGGCAATCAGCCCCAGCATTTT. Translating gives CASSATGNQPQHF.

V is TRBV28 and J is TRBJ2-1; the match to TRBD1 covers 9 bases. The CDR3 has 16 residues. V lost 7 bases, J lost 4 bases, and 11 bases stayed unmatched. Germline-derived CDR1 and CDR2 are MDHEN and SYDVKM. The CDR3 reads CASMGTGYGGYNEQFF. The CDR3 coding sequence is TGTGCCAGCATGGGGACAGGGTACGGCGGGTACAATGAGCAGTTCTTC.